The TCR beta chain under discussion was sequenced for a study of T-cell memory formation after mild COVID-19. Looking at the study overall: The study found TCR clusters largely donor specific.

Germline V gene lookup returns CDR1 PRHDT and CDR2 FYEKMQ (reference sequence). The ends were cut back, 5 bases at V and 1 base at J, with 14 bases in the middle. The CDR3 sequence is 15 residues long. TCR alpha and TCR beta cDNA libraries carrying sample barcodes and UMIs came from 5'RACE with constant-segment primers. TCRdb independently ran MiXCR on the 5' RACE reads; one entry per CDR3 protein. The sample records about 470,000 distinct CDR3 sequences, around 25% being singletons. In its sample, this clonotype was seen a few times. The chain recombines TRBV13 with TRBJ1-1; D call uncertain. The sample consisted of PBMCs or a T cell subset sorted from them (not recorded which). The source of this sequence is an adult woman who had mild COVID-19 (a few samples of this study predate the infection). Cell type and time point are not known. Here the CDR3 reads CASSAPVGQNTEAFF. The CDR3 bases are TGTGCCAGCAGCGCCCCGGTAGGGCAGAACACTGAAGCTTTCTTT.